Here is one T cell receptor (beta chain) with its context. This sample is drawn from a study of blood T cell repertoires in COVID-19. Study context: COVID-19 samples from acute and convalescent phases originated in the United States, Italy and Spain. In each case, the material was cDNA or gDNA derived from T cells, B-cell-depleted T cells, or PBMCs.

In the study's own analysis: Estimation of nucleated cell counts was performed using reference gene primer amplification. Libraries were prepared by immunoSEQ multiplex PCR; TCRdb keeps only in-frame clonotypes and omits some of them. The V and J calls and clone size are taken from that table; D and trimming were inferred from the DNA. The sample lists 70,000 to 85,000 clones; roughly 82% were seen once. This CDR3 has 11 amino acids. Deletions cut 7 bases from V and 5 bases from J, with 9 bases between. Germline loops: CDR1 SQVTM, CDR2 ANQGSEA. The TCR comes from a man aged 60 to 69 with acute or convalescent COVID-19. V gene TRBV29-1 combines with J gene TRBJ2-1; D remains ambiguous. The sequenced sample was peripheral blood. The CDR3 loop is CSGGPDNEQFF. For the CDR3, the DNA is TGCAGCGGTGGGCCGGACAATGAGCAGTTCTTC.